These T cell receptor beta chains were read from a single sample in a study of blood T cells in healthy people across ages. One entry per CDR3 protein, called by TCRdb with MiXCR from the 5' RACE reads. The sample lists 1.5 million to 2 million distinct CDR3 sequences; 28% were seen once. Material: blood. Receptors originate from a woman aged 25 to 39 in good health. Both conserved end residues are part of each CDR3. The D gene is left open where the match is weak. Where a row states a size, it is once, few, many or the class of an expanded clone; other rows omit it.

clone_size: .; d_call: TRBD1; j_call: TRBJ1-1; v_call: TRBV6-1; cdr3_nt: TGTGCCAGTGGACAGGTCGGGGGAACTGAAGCTTTCTTT; cdr3_aa: CASGQVGGTEAFF
clone_size: once; d_call: .; j_call: TRBJ2-1; v_call: TRBV30; cdr3_nt: TGTGCCTGGAGTGTAGTTGTGTCGAATGAGCAGTTCTTC; cdr3_aa: CAWSVVVSNEQFF
clone_size: few; d_call: TRBD2; j_call: TRBJ2-1; v_call: TRBV20-1; cdr3_nt: TGCAGTGCTAGCCCCCGGGGGGGCGTCAATGAGCAGTTCTTC; cdr3_aa: CSASPRGGVNEQFF
clone_size: .; d_call: TRBD1; j_call: TRBJ1-5; v_call: TRBV2; cdr3_nt: TGTGCCAGCAGACTTGGGACAGGCCCCCAGCCCCAGCATTTT; cdr3_aa: CASRLGTGPQPQHF
clone_size: many; d_call: .; j_call: TRBJ2-7; v_call: TRBV7-2; cdr3_nt: TGTGCCAGCAGCTTGGAGGCCAGGGACCCCTACGAGCAGTACTTC; cdr3_aa: CASSLEARDPYEQYF
clone_size: many; d_call: .; j_call: TRBJ2-5; v_call: TRBV12-3/TRBV12-4; cdr3_nt: TGTGCCAGCAGTTTTTACCTGGGAGGCCAAGAGACCCAGTACTTC; cdr3_aa: CASSFYLGGQETQYF
clone_size: .; d_call: TRBD1; j_call: TRBJ2-7; v_call: TRBV2; cdr3_nt: TGTGCCAGCAACTCACAGGGGAGAGGCAGTTACGAGCAGTACTTC; cdr3_aa: CASNSQGRGSYEQYF
clone_size: few; d_call: .; j_call: TRBJ2-3; v_call: TRBV5-1; cdr3_nt: TGCGCCAGCAGCCCGGCCATAGCGGCTAACACAGATACGCAGTATTTT; cdr3_aa: CASSPAIAANTDTQYF
clone_size: .; d_call: TRBD2; j_call: TRBJ2-3; v_call: TRBV20-1; cdr3_nt: TGCAGTGTGAGTGGTATAGCGGGGAACACAGATACGCAGTATTTT; cdr3_aa: CSVSGIAGNTDTQYF
clone_size: .; d_call: .; j_call: TRBJ2-2; v_call: TRBV4-3; cdr3_nt: TGCGCCAGCAGCCAAGCGGGAGTGAACACCGGGGAGCTGTTTTTT; cdr3_aa: CASSQAGVNTGELFF
clone_size: many; d_call: .; j_call: TRBJ1-5; v_call: TRBV15; cdr3_nt: TGTGCCACCAGCAGAGCGGCGGTGGGTCGGCCCCAGCATTTT; cdr3_aa: CATSRAAVGRPQHF
clone_size: .; d_call: .; j_call: TRBJ1-4; v_call: TRBV7-9; cdr3_nt: TGTGCCAGCAGCTTAGATGTCTTGAGGAAAGGGGGTAATGAAAAACTGTTTTTT; cdr3_aa: CASSLDVLRKGGNEKLFF
clone_size: few; d_call: TRBD2; j_call: TRBJ2-7; v_call: TRBV20-1; cdr3_nt: TGCAGTGCTACACACGGGGGGTTAGACTACAATGAGCAGTACTTC; cdr3_aa: CSATHGGLDYNEQYF
clone_size: .; d_call: TRBD1; j_call: TRBJ1-2; v_call: TRBV12-3/TRBV12-4; cdr3_nt: TGTGCCAGCAGTTTCACCGGGACAGGGTGGGAAGGCTACACCTTC; cdr3_aa: CASSFTGTGWEGYTF